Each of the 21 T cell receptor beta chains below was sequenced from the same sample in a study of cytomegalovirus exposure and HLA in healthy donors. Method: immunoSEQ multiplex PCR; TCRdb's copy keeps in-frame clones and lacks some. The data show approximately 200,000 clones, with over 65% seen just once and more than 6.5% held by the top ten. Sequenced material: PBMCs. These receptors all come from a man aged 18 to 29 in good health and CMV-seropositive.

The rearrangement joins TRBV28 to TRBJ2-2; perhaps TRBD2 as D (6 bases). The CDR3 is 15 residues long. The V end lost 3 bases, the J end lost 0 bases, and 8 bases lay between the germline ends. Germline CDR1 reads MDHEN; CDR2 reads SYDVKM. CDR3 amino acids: CASSFGGSNTGELFF. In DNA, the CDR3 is TGTGCCAGCAGTTTCGGGGGTTCGAACACCGGGGAGCTGTTTTTT. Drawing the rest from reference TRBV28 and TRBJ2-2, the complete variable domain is DVKVTQSSRYLVKRTGEKVFLECVQDMDHENMFWYRQDPGLGLRLIYFSYDVKMKEKGDIPEGYSVSREKKERFSLILESASTNQTSMYLCASSFGGSNTGELFFGEGSRLTVL.

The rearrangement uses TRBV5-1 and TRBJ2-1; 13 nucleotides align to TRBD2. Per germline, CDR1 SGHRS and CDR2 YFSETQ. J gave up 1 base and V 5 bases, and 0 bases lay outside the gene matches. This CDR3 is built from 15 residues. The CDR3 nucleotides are TGCGCCAGCAGACTAGCGGGAGGGTCCTACAATGAGCAGTTCTTC. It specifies CASRLAGGSYNEQFF.

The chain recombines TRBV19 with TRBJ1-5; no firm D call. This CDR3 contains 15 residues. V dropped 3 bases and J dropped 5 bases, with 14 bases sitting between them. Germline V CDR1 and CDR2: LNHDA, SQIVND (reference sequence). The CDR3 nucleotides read TGTGCCAGTAGTATGTTTAATGAGGGTGATCAGCCCCAGCATTTT. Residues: CASSMFNEGDQPQHF. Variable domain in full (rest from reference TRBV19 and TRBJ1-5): DGGITQSPKYLFRKEGQNVTLSCEQNLNHDAMYWYRQDPGQGLRLIYYSQIVNDFQKGDIAEGYSVSREKKESFPLTVTSAQKNPTAFYLCASSMFNEGDQPQHFGDGTRLSIL.

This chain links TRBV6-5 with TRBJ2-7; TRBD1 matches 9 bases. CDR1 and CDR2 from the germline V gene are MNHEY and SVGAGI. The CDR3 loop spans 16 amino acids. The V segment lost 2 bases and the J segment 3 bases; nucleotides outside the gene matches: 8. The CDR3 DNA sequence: TGTGCCAGCAGTTACGCTCCGGGACAGGGTGGCTACGAGCAGTACTTC. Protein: CASSYAPGQGGYEQYF.

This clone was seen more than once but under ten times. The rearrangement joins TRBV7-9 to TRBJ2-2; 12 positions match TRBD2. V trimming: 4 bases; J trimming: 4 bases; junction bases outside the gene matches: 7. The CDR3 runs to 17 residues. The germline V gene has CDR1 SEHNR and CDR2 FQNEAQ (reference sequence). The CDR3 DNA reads TGTGCCAGCAGCTCAGGACTAGCGGGAATTAGCACCGGGGAGCTGTTTTTT. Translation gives CASSSGLAGISTGELFF.

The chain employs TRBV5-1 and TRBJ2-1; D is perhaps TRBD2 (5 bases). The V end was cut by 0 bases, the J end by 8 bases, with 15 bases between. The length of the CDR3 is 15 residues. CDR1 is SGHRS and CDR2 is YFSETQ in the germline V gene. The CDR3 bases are TGCGCCAGCAGCTTGGATAGCCCCTCGGAGGATGAGCAGTTCTTC. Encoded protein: CASSLDSPSEDEQFF.

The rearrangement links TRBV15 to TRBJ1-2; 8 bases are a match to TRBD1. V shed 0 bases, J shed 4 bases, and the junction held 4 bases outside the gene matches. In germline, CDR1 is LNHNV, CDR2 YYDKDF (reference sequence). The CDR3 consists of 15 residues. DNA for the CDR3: TGTGCCACCAGCAGAGATACAGGGGGAAGCTATGGCTACACCTTC. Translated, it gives CATSRDTGGSYGYTF.

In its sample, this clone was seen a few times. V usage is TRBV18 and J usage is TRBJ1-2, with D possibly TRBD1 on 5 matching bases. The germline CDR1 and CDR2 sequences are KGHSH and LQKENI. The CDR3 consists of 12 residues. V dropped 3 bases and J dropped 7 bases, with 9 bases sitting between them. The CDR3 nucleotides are TGTGCCAGCTCACCGGTGGACACTGGCTACACCTTC. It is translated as CASSPVDTGYTF.

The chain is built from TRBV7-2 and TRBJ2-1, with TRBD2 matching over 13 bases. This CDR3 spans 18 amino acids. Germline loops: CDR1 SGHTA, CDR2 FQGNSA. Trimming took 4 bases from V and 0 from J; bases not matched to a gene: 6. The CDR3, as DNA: TGTGCCAGCAGCTCCGGGACTAGCGGGGTTGGCTCCTACAATGAGCAGTTCTTC. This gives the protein CASSSGTSGVGSYNEQFF.

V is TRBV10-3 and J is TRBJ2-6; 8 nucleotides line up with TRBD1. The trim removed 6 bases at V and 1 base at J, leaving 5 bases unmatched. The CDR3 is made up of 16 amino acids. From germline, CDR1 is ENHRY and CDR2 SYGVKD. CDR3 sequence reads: CAIRDRVPSGANVLTF. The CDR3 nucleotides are TGTGCCATCAGGGACAGGGTCCCATCTGGGGCCAACGTCCTGACTTTC.

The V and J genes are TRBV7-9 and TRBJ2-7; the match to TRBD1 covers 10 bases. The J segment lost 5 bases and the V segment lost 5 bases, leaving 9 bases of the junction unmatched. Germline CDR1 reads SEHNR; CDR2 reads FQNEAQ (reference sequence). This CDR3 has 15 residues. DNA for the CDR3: TGTGCCAGCAGCCAGACAGGGGGCGCAAACGACGAGCAGTACTTC. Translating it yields CASSQTGGANDEQYF. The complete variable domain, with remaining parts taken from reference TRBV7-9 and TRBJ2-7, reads DTGVSQNPRHKITKRGQNVTFRCDPISEHNRLYWYRQTLGQGPEFLTYFQNEAQLEKSRLLSDRFSAERPKGSFSTLEIQRTEQGDSAMYLCASSQTGGANDEQYFGPGTRLTVT.

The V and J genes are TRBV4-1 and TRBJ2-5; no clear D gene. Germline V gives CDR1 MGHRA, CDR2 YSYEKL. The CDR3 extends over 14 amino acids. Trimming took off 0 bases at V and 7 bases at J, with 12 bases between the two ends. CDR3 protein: CASSQEWSERTQYF. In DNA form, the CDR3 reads TGCGCCAGCAGCCAAGAGTGGTCGGAGAGGACCCAGTACTTC.

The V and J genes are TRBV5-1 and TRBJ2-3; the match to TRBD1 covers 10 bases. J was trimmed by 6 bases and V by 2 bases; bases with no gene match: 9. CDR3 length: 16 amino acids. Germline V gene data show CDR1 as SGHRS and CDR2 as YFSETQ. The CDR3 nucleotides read TGCGCCAGCAGCTTAGCCGGGACAGGGGCGAGGGATACGCAGTATTTT. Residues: CASSLAGTGARDTQYF.

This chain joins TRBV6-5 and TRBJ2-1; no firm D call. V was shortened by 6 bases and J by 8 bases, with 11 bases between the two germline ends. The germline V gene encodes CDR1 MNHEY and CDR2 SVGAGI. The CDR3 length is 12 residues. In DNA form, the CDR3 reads TGTGCCAGCAGCCGTAGCAGCCATGAGCAGTTCTTC. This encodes CASSRSSHEQFF.

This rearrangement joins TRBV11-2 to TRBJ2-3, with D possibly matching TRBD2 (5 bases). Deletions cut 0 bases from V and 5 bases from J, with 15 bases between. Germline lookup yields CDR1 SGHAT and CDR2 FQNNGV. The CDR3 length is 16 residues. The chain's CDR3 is CASSLDFWVAGDTQYF. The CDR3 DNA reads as TGTGCCAGCAGCTTAGACTTCTGGGTGGCGGGAGATACGCAGTATTTT.

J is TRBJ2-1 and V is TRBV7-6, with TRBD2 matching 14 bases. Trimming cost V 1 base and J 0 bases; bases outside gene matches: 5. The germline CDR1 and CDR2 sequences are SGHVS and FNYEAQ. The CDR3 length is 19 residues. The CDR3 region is CASSLVPTSGRASYNEQFF. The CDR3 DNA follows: TGTGCCAGCAGCTTAGTACCGACTAGCGGGAGGGCCTCCTACAATGAGCAGTTCTTC. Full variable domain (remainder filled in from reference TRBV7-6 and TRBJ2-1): GAGVSQSPRYKVTKRGQDVALRCDPISGHVSLYWYRQALGQGPEFLTYFNYEAQQDKSGLPNDRFSAERPEGSISTLTIQRTEQRDSAMYRCASSLVPTSGRASYNEQFFGPGTRLTVL.

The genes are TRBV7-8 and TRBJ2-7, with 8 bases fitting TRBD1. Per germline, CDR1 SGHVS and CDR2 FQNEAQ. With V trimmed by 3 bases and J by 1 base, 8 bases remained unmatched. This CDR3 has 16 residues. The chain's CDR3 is CASSFFDRGVSYEQYF. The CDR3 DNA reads TGTGCCAGCAGCTTTTTCGACAGGGGAGTATCCTACGAGCAGTACTTC.

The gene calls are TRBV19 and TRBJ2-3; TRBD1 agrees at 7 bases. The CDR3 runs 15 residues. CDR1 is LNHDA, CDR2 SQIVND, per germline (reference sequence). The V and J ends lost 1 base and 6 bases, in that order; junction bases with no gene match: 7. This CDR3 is CASSIGQGPKDTQYF. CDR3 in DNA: TGTGCCAGTAGTATAGGACAGGGACCCAAGGATACGCAGTATTTT.

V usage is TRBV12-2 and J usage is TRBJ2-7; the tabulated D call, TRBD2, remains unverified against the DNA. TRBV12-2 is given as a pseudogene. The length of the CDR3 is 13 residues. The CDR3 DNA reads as TGTGCAAGTCGCTACCCTACGGTAAGCGAGCAGTACTTC. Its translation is CASRYPTVSEQYF.

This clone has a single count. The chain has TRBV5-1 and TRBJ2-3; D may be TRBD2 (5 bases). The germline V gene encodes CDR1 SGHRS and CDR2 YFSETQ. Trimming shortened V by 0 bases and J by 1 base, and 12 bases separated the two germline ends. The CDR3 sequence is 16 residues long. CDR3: CASSLDPAEGTDTQYF. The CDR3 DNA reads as TGCGCCAGCAGCTTGGACCCAGCGGAGGGCACAGATACGCAGTATTTT.

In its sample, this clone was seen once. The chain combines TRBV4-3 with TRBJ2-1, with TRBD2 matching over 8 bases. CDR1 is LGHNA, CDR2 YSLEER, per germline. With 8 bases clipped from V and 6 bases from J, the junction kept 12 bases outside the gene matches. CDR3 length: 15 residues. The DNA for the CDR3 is TGCGCCAGCTCCGATACTAGCGGAGCTCCCAATGAGCAGTTCTTC. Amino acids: CASSDTSGAPNEQFF.